These 22 T cell receptor beta chains were all obtained from the same sample, sequenced in a study of CD8+ T cells in alopecia areata. RNA, once extracted, was reverse transcribed into cDNA for use as the sequencing template. Sequencing was performed with immunoSEQ multiplex PCR; in TCRdb, only in-frame clones are kept and a portion is missing. The table records about 190,000 clones, over 60% of them present only once. Sample treatment: oral pan-JAK inhibitor, 5-10 mg twice daily. This specimen consisted of CD4+ T cells sorted from blood, obtained at week 4, from a patient treated with tofacitinib. Receptors were obtained from a human donor with alopecia areata.

The rearrangement links TRBV12-5 to TRBJ2-5; TRBD1 matches at 8 bases. The junction had 2 bases not matched to a gene; V was cut back by 6 bases and J by 2 bases. This CDR3 region has 13 residues. Germline V gene sequence: CDR1 LGHNT, CDR2 FRNRAP. This CDR3 is CASGRGLQETQYF. CDR3 DNA sequence: TGTGCTAGTGGCAGGGGGCTGCAAGAGACCCAGTACTTC. The full variable domain, rest sourced from reference TRBV12-5 and TRBJ2-5, is DARVTQTPRHKVTEMGQEVTMRCQPILGHNTVFWYRQTMMQGLELLAYFRNRAPLDDSGMPKDRFSAEMPDATLATLKIQPSEPRDSAVYFCASGRGLQETQYFGPGTRLLVL.

CDR3 region: CAWSWTGNTEAFF. The CDR3 DNA reads as TGTGCCTGGAGTTGGACAGGCAACACTGAAGCTTTCTTT. The gene calls are TRBV30 and TRBJ1-1; 7 nucleotides align to TRBD1. The J segment lost 2 bases and the V segment lost 2 bases, leaving 2 bases of the junction unmatched. The length of the CDR3 is 13 residues. The V gene's germline CDR1 is GTSNPN and CDR2 SVGIG (reference sequence).

This clone was seen only a few times. The gene calls are TRBV19 and TRBJ2-3, with D possibly being TRBD1 (6 bases). V was shortened by 9 bases and J by 2 bases, with 15 bases between the two germline ends. Germline values: CDR1 LNHDA, CDR2 SQIVND (reference sequence). This CDR3 comprises 14 residues. As DNA, the CDR3 is TGTGCCAGCAATGACAGGATCACCACAGATACGCAGTATTTT. It yields the protein CASNDRITTDTQYF.

Worth noting for this clone: No conserved phenylalanine or tryptophan ends this CDR3, so it is likely a read error. Here the CDR3 reads CAWGGTTYEQYL. In DNA form, the CDR3 reads TGTGCCTGGGGCGGGACCACCTACGAGCAGTACCTC. The chain recombines TRBV30 with TRBJ2-7; the D gene is possibly TRBD2 (6 bases). CDR3 size: 12 residues. CDR1 is GTSNPN and CDR2 is SVGIG in the germline V gene (reference sequence). Trimming took off 5 bases at V and 2 bases at J, with 10 bases between the two ends.

The chain couples TRBV5-1 to TRBJ2-5; D gene ambiguous. The CDR3 is 15 amino acids. V lost 1 base, J lost 5 bases, and 15 bases lay in between. Germline values: CDR1 SGHRS, CDR2 YFSETQ. The CDR3 coding sequence is TGCGCCAGCAGCTTGCCGTTATCTGGCCGGGAGACCCAGTACTTC. This gives the protein CASSLPLSGRETQYF. Based on the CDR3 plus reference TRBV5-1 and TRBJ2-5, the full variable domain is KAGVTQTPRYLIKTRGQQVTLSCSPISGHRSVSWYQQTPGQGLQFLFEYFSETQRNKGNFPGRFSGRQFSNSRSEMNVSTLELGDSALYLCASSLPLSGRETQYFGPGTRLLVL.

The V and J genes are TRBV9 and TRBJ1-2; D is possibly TRBD1 (6 bases). This CDR3 has 14 residues. Germline V gene sequence: CDR1 SGDLS, CDR2 YYNGEE. V was clipped by 1 base and J by 2 bases, with 9 bases between them. Written as DNA, the CDR3 is TGTGCCAGCAGCGTACAGCAGGGGAACTATGGCTACACCTTC. This translates into CASSVQQGNYGYTF.

V gene TRBV7-2 combines with J gene TRBJ2-1; D not resolved. CDR1 is SGHTA and CDR2 is FQGNSA in the germline V gene. This CDR3 spans 14 amino acids. V was shortened by 1 base and J by 3 bases, with 7 bases between the two germline ends. Written as DNA, the CDR3 is TGTGCCAGCAGCTTAGAGGTTCTCTACAATGAGCAGTTCTTC. Protein product: CASSLEVLYNEQFF.

V and J are TRBV7-2 and TRBJ1-5; 9 positions match TRBD1. The CDR3 totals 15 residues. J was trimmed by 7 bases and V by 5 bases; bases with no gene match: 9. CDR1 and CDR2 (germline): SGHTA, FQGNSA. This CDR3 reads CASSQTGGSGQPQHF. Here the CDR3 DNA reads TGTGCCAGCAGCCAGACAGGGGGATCGGGGCAGCCCCAGCATTTT.

This clone was picked up a small number of times. The V call is TRBV6-5, the J call TRBJ1-4; D call uncertain. The CDR3 extends over 13 amino acids. V dropped 11 bases and J dropped 0 bases, with 10 bases sitting between them. Germline V CDR1 and CDR2: MNHEY, SVGAGI. This CDR3 is CAVQDSTNEKLFF. In nucleotides, the CDR3 is TGTGCCGTCCAAGATTCAACTAATGAAAAACTGTTTTTT.

The chain has TRBV5-1 and TRBJ1-1, with no clear D. This CDR3 has 14 amino acids. Trimming stripped 2 bases from V and 2 bases from J, with 10 bases between. Per the germline V gene, CDR1 is SGHRS and CDR2 is YFSETQ. The CDR3 DNA reads TGCGCCAGCAGCTTCTTACACGATAACACTGAAGCTTTCTTT. As protein: CASSFLHDNTEAFF.

The chain links TRBV2 to TRBJ1-2; D is undetermined. Germline assignment: CDR1 SNHLY and CDR2 FYNNEI. Trimming shortened V by 5 bases and J by 8 bases, and 9 bases separated the two germline ends. The CDR3 extends over 11 amino acids. This chain's CDR3 is CASSSLSGYTF. In nucleotides, the CDR3 is TGTGCCAGCAGTTCCCTTAGCGGCTACACCTTC.

This clone came up a few times. The rearrangement uses TRBV29-1 and TRBJ1-1; a possible D gene is TRBD1 (6 bases). Germline V gives CDR1 SQVTM, CDR2 ANQGSEA. The CDR3 has 13 amino acids. Deletions cut 4 bases from V and 1 base from J, with 10 bases between. The CDR3: CSVGLQGNTEAFF. The CDR3 DNA is TGCAGCGTTGGACTACAGGGGAACACTGAAGCTTTCTTT.

This clone has a handful of counts. V usage is TRBV30 and J usage is TRBJ2-1; D not resolved. The CDR3 is 12 residues long. V lost 0 bases to trimming and J lost 9 bases, with 9 bases between them. The germline gives CDR1 GTSNPN, CDR2 SVGIG (reference sequence). The CDR3 loop is CAWSVLFGEQFF. CDR3 coding DNA: TGTGCCTGGAGTGTACTCTTTGGTGAGCAGTTCTTC.

The rearrangement joins TRBV30 to TRBJ2-7; 7 bases map to TRBD1. The V segment lost 5 bases and the J segment 5 bases; nucleotides outside the gene matches: 6. Germline values: CDR1 GTSNPN, CDR2 SVGIG (reference sequence). This CDR3 contains 12 residues. The CDR3 region has the DNA TGTGCCTGGGGCCTAACAGGGGACGAGCAGTACTTC. It translates to CAWGLTGDEQYF.

In this sample, this clone turned up a few times. The chain joins TRBV7-2 to TRBJ1-5, with 7 bases identical to TRBD1. Per germline, CDR1 SGHTA and CDR2 FQGNSA. V lost 8 bases to trimming and J lost 7 bases; unmatched junction nucleotides: 11. The CDR3 totals 14 residues. This CDR3 reads CASQDRTSMQPQHF. In nucleotides, the CDR3 is TGTGCCAGCCAGGACAGGACATCGATGCAGCCCCAGCATTTT.

The gene calls are TRBV5-1 and TRBJ1-4; D remains ambiguous. Germline loops: CDR1 SGHRS, CDR2 YFSETQ. V lost 2 bases and J 3 bases, leaving 14 bases between the germline ends. This CDR3 region has 16 residues. Here the CDR3 reads CASSFGERIPNEKLFF. The DNA of the CDR3 is TGCGCCAGCAGCTTTGGCGAACGGATCCCTAATGAAAAACTGTTTTTT.

The chain carries TRBV2 and TRBJ1-2; D might be TRBD1 (6 bases). V was clipped by 8 bases and J by 7 bases, with 23 bases between them. Germline-derived CDR1 and CDR2 are SNHLY and FYNNEI. This CDR3 has 15 residues. CDR3 bases: TGTGCCAGCTCAGAAGGGGACAAGGGGTCGGGTGGCTACACCTTC. As protein: CASSEGDKGSGGYTF.

This clone was seen a handful of times. This rearrangement joins TRBV2 to TRBJ1-5; the match to TRBD1 covers 7 bases. The CDR3 covers 14 residues. Germline V lookup: CDR1 SNHLY, CDR2 FYNNEI. The J segment lost 0 bases and the V segment lost 6 bases, leaving 2 bases of the junction unmatched. The CDR3 sequence: CASRQGNSNQPQHF. Written as DNA, the CDR3 is TGTGCCAGCAGACAGGGGAATAGCAATCAGCCCCAGCATTTT.

The chain couples TRBV30 to TRBJ2-3; D unclear. V lost 4 bases, J lost 4 bases, and 18 bases lay in between. The CDR3 has 15 amino acids. Per germline, CDR1 GTSNPN and CDR2 SVGIG (reference sequence). The CDR3 sequence: CAWTLLGPQADTQYF. The CDR3, as DNA: TGTGCCTGGACCTTACTTGGGCCCCAGGCAGATACGCAGTATTTT.

V gene TRBV29-1 combines with J gene TRBJ2-3, with D tentatively TRBD1 (6 bases). CDR3 length: 12 amino acids. Looked up from germline, CDR1 is SQVTM and CDR2 is ANQGSEA. Deletions cut 3 bases from V and 4 bases from J, with 8 bases between. DNA of the CDR3: TGCAGCGTTGAGACAGGTCCAGATACGCAGTATTTT. Its translation is CSVETGPDTQYF.

This chain connects TRBV2 to TRBJ1-6; the D gene is possibly TRBD1 (6 bases). Germline V lookup: CDR1 SNHLY, CDR2 FYNNEI. This CDR3 contains 14 residues. The V end was cut by 7 bases, the J end by 9 bases, with 16 bases between. CDR3 loop: CASKKQGDPSPLHF. The CDR3 nucleotides read TGTGCCAGCAAGAAACAGGGAGATCCTTCACCCCTCCACTTT.

The chain couples TRBV6-5 to TRBJ1-2; 7 nucleotides line up with TRBD1. Trimming at V came to 8 bases and at J to 3 bases, leaving 6 bases not matched to a gene. The CDR3 spans 13 residues. CDR1 is MNHEY, CDR2 SVGAGI, per germline. The CDR3 DNA reads TGTGCCAGCTCCTCGACAGGGTACTATGGCTACACCTTC. This translates into CASSSTGYYGYTF.